The 12 T cell receptor beta chains listed next were all sequenced from one sample in a study of T cell responses to AZD1222 COVID-19 vaccine. TCRdb's copy holds only in-frame clones and misses some; the assay was immunoSEQ multiplex PCR. The sample lists 69,000 or so clones, about 85% occurring once. The specimen comprised peripheral blood, sampled 28 days after the second AZD1222 dose. These receptors all stem from an adult who received the AZD1222 COVID-19 vaccine.

The rearrangement joins TRBV7-3 to TRBJ2-5, with D possibly matching TRBD2 (6 bases). The CDR3 length is 14 residues. The V gene's germline CDR1 is SGHTA and CDR2 FQGTGA. V was pared by 2 bases and J by 4 bases, with 11 bases between. Here the CDR3 DNA reads TGTGCCAGCAGCTTATCGGGAGCGGGAGAGACCCAGTACTTC. Its protein product is CASSLSGAGETQYF.

J is TRBJ1-1 and V is TRBV5-1, with a weak D call TRBD1 (6 bases). The CDR3 consists of 14 residues. V was cut by 4 bases and J by 2 bases, with 12 bases left in between. The germline V gene has CDR1 SGHRS and CDR2 YFSETQ. The CDR3 DNA reads TGCGCCAGCAGCGGGGGCGGGCCCAACACTGAAGCTTTCTTT. Its protein product is CASSGGGPNTEAFF.

The chain carries TRBV6-2 or TRBV6-3 and TRBJ1-4, with TRBD1 matching over 8 bases. The CDR3 extends over 15 amino acids. Germline CDR1 MNHEY, CDR2 SVGEGT. The V gene end was trimmed by 4 bases and the J gene end by 5 bases; junction bases not matched to a gene: 6. In DNA, the CDR3 is TGTGCCAGCAGTTCCGCCGGGACAGGCAATGAAAAACTGTTTTTT. Translation gives CASSSAGTGNEKLFF.

The chain joins TRBV7-6 to TRBJ2-7; TRBD2 matches 8 bases. Germline values: CDR1 SGHVS, CDR2 FNYEAQ. J was trimmed by 7 bases and V by 5 bases; bases with no gene match: 16. The CDR3 has 16 amino acids. The CDR3 region is CASSHGGGRLRGEQYF. DNA for the CDR3: TGTGCCAGCAGCCACGGGGGGGGACGACTAAGGGGAGAGCAGTACTTC.

This clone was found once. The V gene is TRBV6-5, the J gene TRBJ1-1; D not resolved. The germline gives CDR1 MNHEY, CDR2 SVGAGI. The V and J ends lost 6 bases and 5 bases respectively, with 16 bases between them. CDR3 length: 14 residues. Written as DNA, the CDR3 is TGTGCCAGCAGCCACCCCCATCGAGGGACTGAAGCTTTCTTT. Translation: CASSHPHRGTEAFF.

This clone has just a few counts. The CDR3: CASSGQPGTGSNPGELFF. The CDR3 bases are TGTGCCAGTAGTGGACAACCCGGGACAGGGTCGAATCCCGGGGAGCTGTTTTTT. This sequence joins TRBV19 and TRBJ2-2, with 9 bases lining up with TRBD1. This CDR3 comprises 18 residues. V trimming: 5 bases; J trimming: 6 bases; junction bases outside the gene matches: 16. Germline V gene lookup returns CDR1 LNHDA and CDR2 SQIVND (reference sequence).

This clone was detected once. This sequence joins TRBV3-1 (or the pseudogene TRBV3-2) and TRBJ1-4; D remains unclear. Germline CDR1 and CDR2: LGHDT and YNNKEL (reference sequence). CDR3 length equals 14 residues. V lost 4 bases to trimming and J lost 5 bases, with 11 bases between them. The CDR3 DNA is TGTGCCAGCAGCCTCCGCGAGAAGAATGAAAAACTGTTTTTT. This sequence encodes CASSLREKNEKLFF.

The chain uses TRBV10-3 and TRBJ2-7, with 8 nucleotides matching TRBD2. Per germline, CDR1 ENHRY and CDR2 SYGVKD. The CDR3 extends over 15 amino acids. The ends lost 6 bases at V and 2 bases at J; junction bases unmatched: 9. The CDR3: CAIRDGGSGTYEQYF. CDR3 bases: TGTGCCATCAGAGACGGCGGTAGCGGGACCTACGAGCAGTACTTC.

The V and J genes are TRBV3-1 (or the pseudogene TRBV3-2) and TRBJ1-1; D is perhaps TRBD1 (6 bases). CDR1 and CDR2 from the germline V gene are LGHDT and YNNKEL (reference sequence). Deletions cut 4 bases from V and 0 bases from J, with 15 bases between. CDR3 size: 16 residues. The CDR3 coding sequence is TGTGCCAGCAGCCGCAACAGGGAAAGATTGAACACTGAAGCTTTCTTT. Translated: CASSRNRERLNTEAFF.

The chain couples TRBV11-3 to TRBJ2-1; 8 bases fit TRBD2. The CDR3 consists of 15 residues. In germline, CDR1 is SGHNT, CDR2 YENEEA. The trim removed 5 bases at V and 3 bases at J, leaving 6 bases unmatched. The CDR3 DNA is TGTGCCAGCAGCCCCAAGCGGGGGAGCTACAATGAGCAGTTCTTC. The encoded protein is CASSPKRGSYNEQFF.

The chain employs TRBV14 and TRBJ1-5; no reliable D call. CDR3 length: 13 amino acids. With 0 bases removed from V and 6 bases from J, the gap between germline ends came to 6 bases. CDR1 and CDR2 (germline): SGHDN, FVKESK. The CDR3 bases are TGTGCCAGCAGCCAAGACGAGATTCAGCCCCAGCATTTT. As protein: CASSQDEIQPQHF.

This clone appeared a single time. The chain uses TRBV7-9 and TRBJ2-5, with 8 bases fitting TRBD1. This CDR3 has 13 amino acids. Germline V CDR1 and CDR2: SEHNR, FQNEAQ (reference sequence). Trimming removed 3 bases from V and 3 bases from J; junction bases left unmatched: 0. The CDR3 here is CASSLTGEETQYF. In nucleotides, the CDR3 is TGTGCCAGCAGCTTGACAGGGGAAGAGACCCAGTACTTC.